This TCR beta chain derives from a study of esophageal squamous cell carcinoma under preoperative chemotherapy. Study information: Both tumor-infiltrating lymphocytes and peripheral blood T cells had their TCR repertoires profiled. Notes on the study in general: Chemotherapy was followed by significantly higher TCR diversity in peripheral T cells only, not tumor-infiltrating lymphocytes. Clonal contraction, more than amplification, hit abundant clones after paclitaxel-nedaplatin.

Remarks on this clonotype: Its antigen is as yet unknown. The junction and the germline gene differ at one end; a read error may be behind it.

TCRdb called the PCR reads again in MiXCR, with one record for every CDR3 protein. Of around 34,000 distinct CDR3 sequences listed, 50% to 60% were seen once; the top ten hold roughly 24%. This CDR3 has 16 residues. Germline CDR1 reads SGHVS; CDR2 reads FQNEAQ. Time point denoted: after preoperative PTX-NDP chemotherapy. V usage is TRBV7-8 and J usage is TRBJ2-3, with 12 nucleotides matching TRBD2. This TCR was sampled from a human donor with esophageal squamous cell carcinoma. The donor label of this sample is uncertain. Sampling was conducted from a patient given preoperative chemotherapy. The CDR3 nucleotides are TGTGCCAGCAGGAACCTAGCGGGGGGGGCCGGTGATACCCAGTATTTC. Translation: CASRNLAGGAGDTQYF. The complete variable domain, with remaining parts taken from reference TRBV7-8 and TRBJ2-3, reads GAGVSQSPRYKVAKRGQDVALRCDPISGHVSLFWYQQALGQGPEFLTYFQNEAQLDKSGLPSDRFFAERPEGSVSTLKIQRTQQEDSAVYLCASRNLAGGAGDTQYFGPGTRLTVL.